Presented here are 4 T cell receptor beta chains from one specimen sequenced in a study of T-cell reconstitution after alpha-beta-depleted transplantation in children. This sample's TCRbeta library carried unique molecular identifier barcodes. TCRdb ran MiXCR on the PCR reads and lists one entry per CDR3 protein. The repertoire includes roughly 240,000 distinct CDR3 sequences, roughly 8.2% of them detected once, and under 8% sits in the top ten. The material sequenced was PBMCs, mostly from graft donor cells, taken 180 days after TCRalphabeta/CD19-depleted stem cell transplant. Receptors originate from a male patient younger than 18 who had a stem cell transplant for acute lymphoblastic leukemia, so the T cells may come from the graft donor.

This clonotype appeared many times. The rearrangement uses TRBV15 and TRBJ2-3, with D perhaps matching TRBD2 (5 bases). Germline CDR1 and CDR2: LNHNV and YYDKDF (reference sequence). V lost 0 bases to trimming and J lost 4 bases, with 14 bases between them. CDR3 length: 16 amino acids. CDR3 sequence: CATSRDHGLAPDTQYF. CDR3 DNA: TGTGCCACCAGCAGAGATCATGGGCTAGCACCAGATACGCAGTATTTT.

This clonotype was detected ten times or more. The chain combines TRBV18 with TRBJ1-1, with unresolved D. Germline CDR1 reads KGHSH; CDR2 reads LQKENI. The CDR3 runs to 13 residues. V lost 1 base and J 5 bases, leaving 8 bases between the germline ends. CDR3: CASSPQRATEAFF. CDR3 coding DNA: TGTGCCAGCTCACCACAGAGGGCGACTGAAGCTTTCTTT.

In its sample, this clonotype was seen many times. The rearrangement uses TRBV7-8 and TRBJ2-2; TRBD1 might be the D (6 bases). CDR1 SGHVS and CDR2 FQNEAQ come from the germline V gene. Trimming shortened V by 5 bases and J by 1 base, and 11 bases separated the two germline ends. The CDR3 has 15 residues. DNA for the CDR3: TGTGCCAGCAGCCCCGGACAGATGAACACCGGGGAGCTGTTTTTT. This gives the protein CASSPGQMNTGELFF.

With regard to this clonotype: A single base separates this from a much larger clone, so it may be a read error. The chain links TRBV10-3 to TRBJ2-7, with D possibly TRBD2 on 5 matching bases. V was shortened by 2 bases and J by 6 bases, with 8 bases between the two germline ends. In germline, CDR1 is ENHRY, CDR2 SYGVKD. CDR3 length equals 12 residues. The CDR3 sequence: CAISEAAGEQYF. CDR3 nucleotide sequence: TGTGCCATCAGTGAGGCGGCGGGCGAGCAGTACTTC.